The 22 T cell receptor beta chains listed next were all sequenced from one sample in a study of identical twins. Via MiXCR, TCRdb re-called the 5' RACE reads, giving one row per CDR3 protein. The top ten clones hold approximately 12% of a sample with 420,000 or so distinct CDR3 sequences, approximately 17% of them seen once. Source material: naive T cells sorted from blood. The receptor source for this set is a man in his fifties in good health.

This clonotype was recorded at least ten times. The rearrangement links TRBV7-9 to TRBJ2-1; 10 bases agree with TRBD2. The junction had 11 bases not matched to a gene; V was cut back by 5 bases and J by 4 bases. The CDR3 has 17 amino acids. Germline V CDR1 and CDR2: SEHNR, FQNEAQ (reference sequence). DNA of the CDR3: TGTGCCAGCAGCCTATACCCGGGACTAGCGTTATACAATGAGCAGTTCTTC. It specifies CASSLYPGLALYNEQFF.

The rearrangement links TRBV4-3 to TRBJ2-1, with TRBD2 matching 12 bases. Germline assignment: CDR1 LGHNA and CDR2 YSLEER. The CDR3 sequence is 18 residues long. V lost 0 bases and J lost 4; bases outside the gene matches: 7. The CDR3 bases are TGCGCCAGCAGCCAAGATTCCCTAGCGGGAGGGCTATACAATGAGCAGTTCTTC. This encodes CASSQDSLAGGLYNEQFF.

At least ten counts were recorded for this clonotype. The V and J genes are TRBV6-1 and TRBJ2-1; possible D gene TRBD2, 6 bases. CDR1 is MNHNS, CDR2 SASEGT, per germline. V was trimmed by 9 bases and J by 3 bases, leaving 18 bases between them. The CDR3 contains 15 residues. The CDR3 spells CARGAAGRLYNEQFF. CDR3 bases: TGTGCCAGAGGGGCCGCGGGAAGACTCTACAATGAGCAGTTCTTC.

This clonotype was found many times. This chain links TRBV6-5 with TRBJ2-3, with D possibly TRBD2 on 6 matching bases. This CDR3 is built from 16 residues. Germline V CDR1 and CDR2: MNHEY, SVGAGI. The V gene lost 0 bases and the J gene lost 3 bases, with 13 bases spanning the gap. The CDR3 region is CASSYSTGVKTDTQYF. Written as DNA, the CDR3 is TGTGCCAGCAGTTACTCGACGGGGGTAAAGACAGATACGCAGTATTTT.

In this sample, this clonotype turned up a few times. This chain joins TRBV10-2 and TRBJ2-1; D might be TRBD1 (5 bases). The germline V gene encodes CDR1 WSHSY and CDR2 SAAADI. V was cut by 0 bases and J by 10 bases, with 19 bases left in between. The CDR3 totals 16 residues. The CDR3 loop reads CASSESMSSAPGEQFF. The DNA for the CDR3 is TGCGCCAGCAGTGAGTCGATGTCCAGCGCCCCAGGGGAGCAGTTCTTC.

In its sample, this clonotype was seen many times. The chain links TRBV6-2 or TRBV6-3 to TRBJ2-7; 8 bases line up with TRBD1. Germline V gene lookup returns CDR1 MNHEY and CDR2 SVGEGT. This CDR3 comprises 12 residues. Trimming took 7 bases from V and 2 from J; bases not matched to a gene: 1. The CDR3 nucleotides are TGTGCCAGCAACAGGGGGGCCTACGAGCAGTACTTC. This sequence encodes CASNRGAYEQYF.

The chain has TRBV9 and TRBJ1-2; D ambiguous. The CDR3 runs to 13 residues. The germline gives CDR1 SGDLS, CDR2 YYNGEE. V dropped 3 bases and J dropped 5 bases, with 11 bases sitting between them. CDR3 sequence reads: CASSESTEYGYTF. As DNA, the CDR3 is TGTGCCAGCAGCGAGAGCACAGAATATGGCTACACCTTC. The whole variable domain, filled in from reference TRBV9 and TRBJ1-2, reads DSGVTQTPKHLITATGQRVTLRCSPRSGDLSVYWYQQSLDQGLQFLIQYYNGEERAKGNILERFSAQQFPDLHSELNLSSLELGDSALYFCASSESTEYGYTFGSGTRLTVV.

In nucleotides, the CDR3 is TGTGCCAGCAGCTTAATATCTGCAACTAATGAAAAACTGTTTTTT. This encodes CASSLISATNEKLFF. V usage is TRBV7-9 and J usage is TRBJ1-4; no clear D. The CDR3 sequence is 15 residues long. Looked up from germline, CDR1 is SEHNR and CDR2 is FQNEAQ (reference sequence). Trimming removed 2 bases from V and 0 bases from J, with 7 bases in between.

This sequence joins TRBV5-1 and TRBJ2-5; D remains ambiguous. The germline V gene encodes CDR1 SGHRS and CDR2 YFSETQ. The V gene lost 1 base and the J gene lost 3 bases, with 7 bases spanning the gap. This CDR3 comprises 13 residues. The CDR3 sequence: CASSLQDEETQYF. The CDR3 DNA reads TGCGCCAGCAGCTTGCAGGATGAAGAGACCCAGTACTTC.

This clonotype was seen many times. The chain uses TRBV27 and TRBJ1-6; TRBD1 is a possible D gene (6 bases). Germline V CDR1 and CDR2: MNHEY, SMNVEV (reference sequence). V shed 6 bases and J shed 0 bases, with 12 bases lying between them. This CDR3 contains 16 residues. The CDR3 is CASRDSESSYNSPLHF. CDR3 coding DNA: TGTGCCAGCAGGGACAGCGAGAGCTCCTATAATTCACCCCTCCACTTT.

This clonotype was found a few times. The V and J genes are TRBV9 and TRBJ2-1; 8 bases fit TRBD2. Germline V gives CDR1 SGDLS, CDR2 YYNGEE. V gave up 3 bases and J gave up 3 bases; unmatched junction bases: 5. This CDR3 contains 15 residues. The CDR3 sequence: CASSGTGTSYNEQFF. CDR3 sequence (DNA): TGTGCCAGCAGCGGGACCGGGACTAGCTACAATGAGCAGTTCTTC. The full variable domain, with the rest looked up from reference TRBV9 and TRBJ2-1, is DSGVTQTPKHLITATGQRVTLRCSPRSGDLSVYWYQQSLDQGLQFLIQYYNGEERAKGNILERFSAQQFPDLHSELNLSSLELGDSALYFCASSGTGTSYNEQFFGPGTRLTVL.

The J gene is TRBJ2-3, the V gene TRBV4-3; 9 bases agree with TRBD2. The CDR3 length is 20 residues. V lost 0 bases to trimming and J lost 4 bases; unmatched junction nucleotides: 17. Per germline, CDR1 LGHNA and CDR2 YSLEER. CDR3 in DNA: TGCGCCAGCAGCCAAGAACGAGCGGGGCGGGGGGGCTTCCGTCCAGATACGCAGTATTTT. Its protein is CASSQERAGRGGFRPDTQYF.

J is TRBJ2-1 and V is TRBV20-1, with D maybe TRBD2 (6 bases). The germline V gene has CDR1 DFQATT and CDR2 SNEGSKA (reference sequence). V was trimmed by 3 bases and J by 9 bases, leaving 21 bases between them. This CDR3 contains 15 residues. The CDR3 reads CSASRDGHLEGEQFF. For the CDR3, the DNA is TGCAGTGCTAGCCGGGACGGACACTTGGAGGGTGAGCAGTTCTTC.

In this sample, this clonotype turned up a few times. This chain connects TRBV11-2 to TRBJ2-5; a possible D gene is TRBD1 (6 bases). Trimming took off 3 bases at V and 2 bases at J, with 13 bases between the two ends. CDR3 length: 15 amino acids. Germline CDR1 reads SGHAT; CDR2 reads FQNNGV. The CDR3 DNA sequence: TGTGCCAGCAGCTTTGGGACACACTCACAAGAGACCCAGTACTTC. This codes for CASSFGTHSQETQYF.

The chain employs TRBV18 and TRBJ2-3; D is ambiguous. This CDR3 is built from 14 residues. Trimming cost V 3 bases and J 0 bases, with 7 bases left between them. Looked up from germline, CDR1 is KGHSH and CDR2 is LQKENI. The CDR3 DNA is TGTGCCAGCTCACCTCTCCCAAGCACAGATACGCAGTATTTT. This sequence encodes CASSPLPSTDTQYF.

This sequence joins TRBV29-1 and TRBJ2-7; 11 positions agree with TRBD1. J was trimmed by 3 bases and V by 6 bases; bases with no gene match: 7. CDR1 SQVTM and CDR2 ANQGSEA come from the germline V gene. This CDR3 region has 14 residues. The DNA for the CDR3 is TGCAGCGTCGAGGACAGGGGGCACGACTACGAGCAGTACTTC. This codes for CSVEDRGHDYEQYF.

The chain employs TRBV5-1 and TRBJ1-1; 7 bases fit TRBD1. V trimming: 0 bases; J trimming: 7 bases; junction bases outside the gene matches: 3. Germline CDR1 and CDR2: SGHRS and YFSETQ. The CDR3 totals 13 residues. The CDR3 loop is CASSLGDSLEAFF. CDR3 coding DNA: TGCGCCAGCAGCTTGGGGGACAGCCTTGAAGCTTTCTTT.

This clonotype has a handful of counts. The genes are TRBV20-1 and TRBJ2-7, with 9 bases that match TRBD2. Germline CDR1 reads DFQATT; CDR2 reads SNEGSKA (reference sequence). The length of the CDR3 is 14 residues. V trimming: 1 base; J trimming: 6 bases; junction bases outside the gene matches: 7. The CDR3 nucleotides are TGCAGTGCTAGAGTCGGTAGCGGGAGCTCCGAGCAGTACTTC. This gives the protein CSARVGSGSSEQYF.

The chain recombines TRBV4-2 with TRBJ1-2, with D possibly TRBD1 on 6 matching bases. Germline V gene data show CDR1 as LGHNA and CDR2 as YNFKEQ. There are 17 residues in the CDR3. V was clipped by 3 bases and J by 4 bases, with 21 bases between them. As DNA, the CDR3 is TGTGCCAGCAGCCAGTCCTGGGGGCTATGGGCGAGCTATGGCTACACCTTC. It translates to CASSQSWGLWASYGYTF.

In this sample, this clonotype turned up many times. V is TRBV11-1 and J is TRBJ2-1; a possible D gene is TRBD2 (6 bases). The V end lost 8 bases, the J end lost 1 base, and 21 bases lay between the germline ends. The CDR3 has 17 residues. CDR1 is SGHAT, CDR2 FQDESV, per germline (reference sequence). The CDR3, as DNA: TGTGCCAGCCATACCACCCTCGGGAGTAGTTCCTACAATGAGCAGTTCTTC. Translating it yields CASHTTLGSSSYNEQFF.

The table lists this clonotype with a few counts. V is TRBV5-1 and J is TRBJ1-2; TRBD1 matches at 8 bases. The J segment lost 7 bases and the V segment lost 0 bases, leaving 5 bases of the junction unmatched. CDR1 SGHRS and CDR2 YFSETQ come from the germline V gene. The CDR3 runs to 14 residues. The CDR3 reads CASSLAETGVGYTF. The DNA of the CDR3 is TGCGCCAGCAGCTTGGCCGAGACAGGGGTTGGCTACACCTTC. Complete variable domain (other parts from reference TRBV5-1 and TRBJ1-2): KAGVTQTPRYLIKTRGQQVTLSCSPISGHRSVSWYQQTPGQGLQFLFEYFSETQRNKGNFPGRFSGRQFSNSRSEMNVSTLELGDSALYLCASSLAETGVGYTFGSGTRLTVV.

This clonotype was seen more than once but under ten times. This sequence joins TRBV28 and TRBJ2-2; TRBD2 matches at 12 bases. The V gene's germline CDR1 is MDHEN and CDR2 SYDVKM. The CDR3 is 16 residues long. With V trimmed by 0 bases and J by 7 bases, 3 bases remained unmatched. The CDR3 sequence is CASSLWTSGSLGELFF. The CDR3 region has the DNA TGTGCCAGCAGTTTATGGACTAGCGGGAGTCTCGGGGAGCTGTTTTTT.